These T cell receptor beta chains were read from a single sample in a study of early T cells in non-severe SARS-CoV-2 infection. TCRdb analysed the 5' RACE reads with MiXCR anew, one entry per CDR3 protein. The sample has approximately 39,000 distinct CDR3 sequences, 6% to 8% seen once. The starting material was whole blood, obtained at baseline. Receptor source: an adult who was a healthcare worker with PCR-confirmed SARS-CoV-2 infection or an uninfected control (not recorded which). CDR3s include the opening cysteine and the closing phenylalanine or tryptophan. Each record gives: CDR3 protein, CDR3 DNA, clone size, V gene, J gene, D gene, CDR3 length. The D gene is left open where the match is weak. Not all rows give a size; the values are once, few, many and, for expanded clones, a class.

CASSWGLEGNIQYF	TGTGCCAGCAGCTGGGGACTAGAGGGAAACATTCAGTACTTC	few	TRBV7-2	TRBJ2-4	TRBD2	14
CASMEDGYNSPLHF	TGTGCCAGCATGGAGGATGGCTATAATTCACCCCTCCACTTT	NA	TRBV12-3/TRBV12-4	TRBJ1-6	NA	14
CASSPGTSGNGETQYF	TGTGCCAGCAGCCCCGGGACTAGCGGGAATGGGGAGACCCAGTACTTC	many	TRBV28	TRBJ2-5	TRBD2	16
CASTTSRAGETQYF	TGTGCCAGCACAACCTCTAGAGCTGGGGAGACCCAGTACTTC	few	TRBV28	TRBJ2-5	NA	14
CSARIAGDYNEQFF	TGCAGTGCTAGAATAGCGGGAGACTACAATGAGCAGTTCTTC	NA	TRBV20-1	TRBJ2-1	TRBD2	14
CASSRRGEQYF	TGTGCCAGCAGCCGGAGAGGGGAGCAGTACTTC	NA	TRBV28	TRBJ2-7	NA	11
CASSQTRTGPYEQYF	TGTGCCAGCAGCCAAACCCGGACAGGGCCCTACGAGCAGTACTTC	few	TRBV28	TRBJ2-7	TRBD1	15
CASSLRPEKLFF	TGTGCCAGCAGCCTTCGACCCGAAAAACTGTTTTTT	many	TRBV3-1	TRBJ1-4	NA	12
CASSPGQPNTEAFF	TGTGCCAGCAGCCCGGGACAGCCAAACACTGAAGCTTTCTTT	few	TRBV11-1	TRBJ1-1	TRBD1	14
CASSVDAGLSEKLFF	TGTGCCAGCAGCGTAGATGCAGGGTTAAGTGAAAAACTGTTTTTT	NA	TRBV9	TRBJ1-4	NA	15
CATSRDNTGNQPQHF	TGTGCCACCAGCAGAGATAATACAGGCAATCAGCCCCAGCATTTT	many	TRBV15	TRBJ1-5	NA	15
CASSLRLGNTGELFF	TGTGCCAGCAGCTTACGCCTAGGCAACACCGGGGAGCTGTTTTTT	NA	TRBV11-3	TRBJ2-2	NA	15
CSARLGLAGSHEQYF	TGCAGTGCTAGGCTAGGACTAGCGGGAAGCCACGAGCAGTACTTC	few	TRBV20-1	TRBJ2-7	TRBD2	15
CAWSVQSEQFF	TGTGCCTGGAGTGTACAGAGTGAGCAGTTCTTC	NA	TRBV30	TRBJ2-1	NA	11
CASIPRVGGSNEQYF	TGTGCCAGCATCCCGCGCGTGGGCGGGAGTAACGAGCAGTACTTC	NA	TRBV6-2/TRBV6-3	TRBJ2-7	TRBD2	15
CASSLYVEQYF	TGTGCCAGCAGCTTATACGTCGAGCAGTACTTC	many	TRBV11-2	TRBJ2-7	NA	11
CASSYSRTSGRNTGELFF	TGTGCCAGCAGTTACTCCCGGACTAGCGGGAGGAACACCGGGGAGCTGTTTTTT	many	TRBV6-2/TRBV6-3	TRBJ2-2	TRBD2	18
CASSPSELAGTYEQYF	TGTGCCAGCAGCCCCTCGGAACTAGCGGGAACCTACGAGCAGTACTTC	NA	TRBV7-2	TRBJ2-7	TRBD2	16
CASSFLSGSEETQYF	TGTGCCAGCAGCTTCCTTAGCGGGAGTGAGGAGACCCAGTACTTC	few	TRBV5-5	TRBJ2-5	TRBD2	15
CASSPGHAGSAHNEQFF	TGTGCCAGCAGCCCAGGACATGCGGGATCGGCGCACAATGAGCAGTTCTTC	few	TRBV6-1	TRBJ2-1	NA	17
CASSFTGKETQYF	TGTGCCAGTAGTTTCACAGGGAAGGAGACCCAGTACTTC	many	TRBV19	TRBJ2-5	NA	13
CASSLASTSGSYEQFF	TGTGCCAGCAGCTTAGCGTCGACTAGCGGGTCCTATGAGCAGTTCTTC	many	TRBV7-2	TRBJ2-1	TRBD2	16
CASSRLAGGPDTGELFF	TGTGCCAGCAGTCGACTAGCGGGAGGGCCGGACACCGGGGAGCTGTTTTTT	many	TRBV6-4	TRBJ2-2	TRBD2	17
CASSFTSGLNNEQFF	TGCGCCAGCAGTTTCACTAGCGGGTTAAACAATGAGCAGTTCTTC	many	TRBV10-1	TRBJ2-1	TRBD2	15
CASSFSGRGSSGSYEQYF	TGTGCCAGCAGTTTTTCGGGCAGGGGGTCTAGCGGGAGTTACGAGCAGTACTTC	many	TRBV27	TRBJ2-7	TRBD2	18
CASSFGTRGSSPLHF	TGTGCCAGCAGCTTTGGGACAAGGGGAAGTTCACCCCTCCACTTT	NA	TRBV7-2	TRBJ1-6	NA	15
CASRGAGTGYGYTF	TGTGCCAGCAGGGGTGCCGGGACAGGCTATGGCTACACCTTC	many	TRBV28	TRBJ1-2	TRBD1	14
CSAVKPGQQETQYF	TGCAGTGCAGTTAAACCGGGACAGCAAGAGACCCAGTACTTC	few	TRBV20-1	TRBJ2-5	TRBD1	14
CASSPHARRYGYTF	TGTGCCAGCAGCCCCCACGCCCGGCGCTATGGCTACACCTTC	many	TRBV27	TRBJ1-2	NA	14
CASSLERQGLYNEQFF	TGTGCCAGCAGCTTAGAGCGACAGGGCCTCTACAATGAGCAGTTCTTC	NA	TRBV13	TRBJ2-1	TRBD1	16
CARREAVRNFYEQYF	TGTGCCAGACGGGAGGCCGTTAGGAATTTCTACGAGCAGTACTTC	many	TRBV6-5	TRBJ2-7	TRBD2	15
CSVGGGTQETQYF	TGCAGCGTTGGCGGCGGGACCCAAGAGACCCAGTACTTC	few	TRBV29-1	TRBJ2-5	NA	13
CASSLDTRGSEQYF	TGTGCCAGCAGTCTCGACACCAGGGGGTCCGAGCAGTACTTC	NA	TRBV27	TRBJ2-7	TRBD1	14
CASSQDGGGGNTIYF	TGCGCCAGCAGCCAAGATGGAGGCGGTGGAAACACCATATATTTT	few	TRBV4-3	TRBJ1-3	NA	15
CASSPGTSGIETQYF	TGTGCCAGCAGCCCGGGGACTAGCGGGATTGAGACCCAGTACTTC	many	TRBV7-2	TRBJ2-5	TRBD2	15
CAIKTSGNTDTQYF	TGTGCCATTAAGACTAGCGGGAACACAGATACGCAGTATTTT	NA	TRBV10-3	TRBJ2-3	TRBD2	14
CASSQISGRTIYLTDTQYF	TGTGCCAGCAGCCAAATTAGCGGGAGAACCATTTACCTAACAGATACGCAGTATTTT	many	TRBV3-1	TRBJ2-3	TRBD2	19
CASSQDLIGQYF	TGCGCCAGCAGCCAAGATCTGATCGGGCAGTACTTC	many	TRBV4-1	TRBJ2-7	NA	12
CASSLRLAGGSSYNEQFF	TGTGCCAGCAGCTTAAGACTAGCGGGAGGGAGCTCCTACAATGAGCAGTTCTTC	few	TRBV7-3	TRBJ2-1	TRBD2	18
CASSLPGGPGSYNEQFF	TGTGCCAGCAGCCTCCCGGGGGGCCCTGGCTCCTACAATGAGCAGTTCTTC	NA	TRBV5-6	TRBJ2-1	NA	17
CASSSGLAGGVEQYF	TGTGCCAGCAGCTCAGGACTAGCGGGAGGGGTCGAGCAGTACTTC	few	TRBV7-2	TRBJ2-7	TRBD2	15
CASSLQGAGNQPQHF	TGTGCCAGCAGCCTGCAAGGGGCTGGCAATCAGCCCCAGCATTTT	many	TRBV5-5	TRBJ1-5	NA	15
CASNRDTGELFF	TGCGCCAGCAACAGGGACACCGGGGAGCTGTTTTTT	few	TRBV5-1	TRBJ2-2	NA	12
CASSPHTEAFF	TGTGCCAGCAGTCCCCACACTGAAGCTTTCTTT	NA	TRBV28	TRBJ1-1	NA	11
CASSFWTGKDTEAFF	TGTGCCAGCAGTTTTTGGACAGGGAAGGACACTGAAGCTTTCTTT	NA	TRBV12-3/TRBV12-4	TRBJ1-1	TRBD1	15
CASSSPGTGIYEQYF	TGCGCCAGCAGCTCCCCCGGGACAGGGATCTACGAGCAGTACTTC	many	TRBV5-1	TRBJ2-7	TRBD1	15
CASSLTGESYNEQFF	TGCGCCAGCAGCTTAACAGGGGAGTCCTACAATGAGCAGTTCTTC	many	TRBV5-1	TRBJ2-1	TRBD1	15
CASSPAGGTYEQYF	TGCGCCAGCAGCCCGGCAGGAGGTACCTACGAGCAGTACTTC	few	TRBV10-1	TRBJ2-7	NA	14
CASGGPPGSYEQYF	TGTGCCAGCGGGGGACCCCCGGGCTCCTACGAGCAGTACTTC	many	TRBV28	TRBJ2-7	NA	14
CASRGLANTGELFF	TGCGCCAGCCGGGGACTAGCCAACACCGGGGAGCTGTTTTTT	many	TRBV10-2	TRBJ2-2	TRBD2	14
CASSLTGGEQPQHF	TGTGCCAGCAGCTTAACAGGGGGCGAACAGCCCCAGCATTTT	many	TRBV7-9	TRBJ1-5	TRBD1	14
CATSDADRAGANVLTF	TGTGCCACCAGTGATGCAGACAGGGCCGGGGCCAACGTCCTGACTTTC	NA	TRBV24-1	TRBJ2-6	TRBD1	16
CASRPPGTVVSYEQYF	TGTGCCAGCAGGCCACCCGGGACAGTAGTCTCCTACGAGCAGTACTTC	many	TRBV6-2/TRBV6-3	TRBJ2-7	TRBD1	16
CSAPDQAKNIQYF	TGCAGTGCTCCGGACCAAGCCAAAAACATTCAGTACTTC	NA	TRBV20-1	TRBJ2-4	NA	13
CASSLLGGIRTDTQYF	TGTGCCAGCAGTTTATTAGGCGGGATTCGCACAGATACGCAGTATTTT	many	TRBV28	TRBJ2-3	NA	16